This note documents a single T cell receptor beta chain sequence. The data belong to a study of blood T cell repertoires in COVID-19. Background on the study: PBMCs, B-cell-depleted T cells, or T cells were the source of the cDNA or gDNA that made up the material.

Germline V CDR1 and CDR2: LNHDA, SQIVND (reference sequence). The CDR3 loop spans 15 amino acids. Trimming stripped 4 bases from V and 1 base from J, with 13 bases between. As processed by the authors: Amplification from reference gene primers served as the basis for estimated nucleated cell counts. Generated by immunoSEQ multiplex PCR, the TCRdb table keeps only in-frame clones and is missing some. The DNA gave D and trimming, while V, J and clone size come from that table. This repertoire shows around 97,000 clones, approximately 82% found once; its top ten account for more than 9%. V usage is TRBV19 and J usage is TRBJ2-5; possible D gene TRBD2, 7 bases. The material sequenced was peripheral blood. The sequence derives from a man between 65 and 79 years old with acute or convalescent COVID-19. The CDR3 sequence is CASSKRGGTQETQYF. The CDR3 DNA follows: TGTGCCAGTAGTAAAAGGGGGGGGACCCAAGAGACCCAGTACTTC.